The 21 T cell receptor beta chains given below trace back to one sample, sequenced in a study of T cell responses to AZD1222 COVID-19 vaccine. Assay used: immunoSEQ multiplex PCR; TCRdb lists only in-frame clones, some missing. The sample contains some 140,000 clones, about 93% of which appear only once. The material sequenced was peripheral blood, taken 28 days after the second AZD1222 dose. These receptors were obtained from an adult who received the AZD1222 COVID-19 vaccine.

V gene TRBV18 combines with J gene TRBJ2-1; 10 bases agree with TRBD2. V lost 1 base to trimming and J lost 5 bases; unmatched junction nucleotides: 8. This CDR3 has 17 residues. CDR1 is KGHSH, CDR2 LQKENI, per germline. The CDR3, as DNA: TGTGCCAGCTCACCACAAAAACAAGCGGGGGGGCACAATGAGCAGTTCTTC. Translation: CASSPQKQAGGHNEQFF.

The CDR3 DNA reads as TGTGCCAGCAGTTACTCGAGACAGGGGCAAACTGAAGCTTTCTTT. This encodes CASSYSRQGQTEAFF. The chain carries TRBV6-5 and TRBJ1-1; 8 positions match TRBD1. The CDR3 length is 15 residues. In germline, CDR1 is MNHEY, CDR2 SVGAGI. The ends lost 0 bases at V and 5 bases at J; junction bases unmatched: 5.

The chain is built from TRBV2 and TRBJ1-1; D not resolved. The CDR3 has 13 residues. The germline gives CDR1 SNHLY, CDR2 FYNNEI. V shed 10 bases and J shed 1 base, with 13 bases lying between them. The CDR3 region is CAKPLGPNTEAFF. The DNA for the CDR3 is TGTGCCAAGCCCCTAGGCCCGAACACTGAAGCTTTCTTT.

This chain joins TRBV7-2 and TRBJ2-1; 8 bases line up with TRBD1. Germline V gene lookup returns CDR1 SGHTA and CDR2 FQGNSA. This CDR3 region has 15 residues. V lost 1 base and J lost 6; bases outside the gene matches: 5. CDR3: CASSLGQGLGNEQFF. The CDR3 DNA sequence: TGTGCCAGCAGCTTAGGACAGGGGCTGGGCAATGAGCAGTTCTTC.

The chain joins TRBV2 to TRBJ1-1, with unresolved D. Trimming took off 7 bases at V and 4 bases at J, with 13 bases between the two ends. The CDR3 has 13 residues. Per germline, CDR1 SNHLY and CDR2 FYNNEI. CDR3 sequence reads: CASKREGTTEAFF. CDR3 in DNA: TGTGCCAGCAAGAGAGAAGGAACCACTGAAGCTTTCTTT.

This chain uses TRBV6-6 with TRBJ2-1; a possible D gene is TRBD1 (6 bases). The germline V gene has CDR1 MNHNY and CDR2 SVGAGI (reference sequence). The germline V and J ends were trimmed by 4 bases and 0 bases, with 7 bases remaining between them. The CDR3 has 14 amino acids. The CDR3 DNA reads as TGTGCCAGCAGTTTACAGGGCTCCTACAATGAGCAGTTCTTC. Protein sequence: CASSLQGSYNEQFF.

The gene calls are TRBV4-1 and TRBJ2-7; perhaps TRBD1 as D (6 bases). V shed 2 bases and J shed 3 bases, with 14 bases lying between them. The germline gives CDR1 MGHRA, CDR2 YSYEKL. The CDR3 is made up of 15 amino acids. The CDR3 DNA sequence: TGCGCCAGCAGCCAATCCAGGGACACCGACTACGAGCAGTACTTC. Protein product: CASSQSRDTDYEQYF.

This chain joins TRBV2 and TRBJ1-2, with 7 nucleotides matching TRBD1. Germline V gene data show CDR1 as SNHLY and CDR2 as FYNNEI. The CDR3 totals 13 residues. Losses at the gene ends were 5 bases for V and 6 bases for J; bases not matched to a gene: 6. The CDR3 nucleotides read TGTGCCAGCAGTCTAGGGGGCGTAAATGGCTACACCTTC. Its translation: CASSLGGVNGYTF.

The J gene is TRBJ2-5, the V gene TRBV11-3, with TRBD1 matching 7 bases. The V segment lost 5 bases and the J segment 4 bases; nucleotides outside the gene matches: 10. This CDR3 has 15 residues. Germline V gene data show CDR1 as SGHNT and CDR2 as YENEEA. CDR3 coding DNA: TGTGCCAGCAGCCAACGACAGGGAAGCGGAGAGACCCAGTACTTC. Translating it yields CASSQRQGSGETQYF.

The CDR3 DNA reads as TGTGCCAGCAGCCCCCAGGGGGGTAGCACTGAAGCTTTCTTT. This translates into CASSPQGGSTEAFF. V and J are TRBV5-4 and TRBJ1-1; 7 nucleotides agree with TRBD1. This CDR3 contains 14 residues. The V gene end was trimmed by 4 bases and the J gene end by 4 bases; junction bases not matched to a gene: 7. In germline, CDR1 is SGHNT, CDR2 YYREEE (reference sequence).

Details on this clone: At the DNA level, this CDR3 is encoded by other sequences in the same sample as well. This sequence joins TRBV3-1 (or the pseudogene TRBV3-2) and TRBJ1-5; D not resolved. The V gene's germline CDR1 is LGHDT and CDR2 YNNKEL (reference sequence). Trimming took off 3 bases at V and 2 bases at J, with 5 bases between the two ends. CDR3 length equals 13 residues. The CDR3 spells CASSQGRNQPQHF. Here the CDR3 DNA reads TGTGCCAGCAGCCAGGGCCGCAATCAGCCCCAGCATTTT.

V and J are TRBV19 and TRBJ1-2; D unresolved. The ends were cut back, 0 bases at V and 7 bases at J, with 12 bases in the middle. The CDR3 sequence is 14 residues long. Germline CDR1 is LNHDA and CDR2 is SQIVND (reference sequence). CDR3 bases: TGTGCCAGTAGTATAGATCTGTCAGGCGCTGGCTACACCTTC. Translated, it gives CASSIDLSGAGYTF. Drawing the rest from reference TRBV19 and TRBJ1-2, the complete variable domain is DGGITQSPKYLFRKEGQNVTLSCEQNLNHDAMYWYRQDPGQGLRLIYYSQIVNDFQKGDIAEGYSVSREKKESFPLTVTSAQKNPTAFYLCASSIDLSGAGYTFGSGTRLTVV.

The chain uses TRBV9 and TRBJ2-1; 9 bases map to TRBD2. Germline V gene data show CDR1 as SGDLS and CDR2 as YYNGEE. The junction had 6 bases not matched to a gene; V was cut back by 0 bases and J by 2 bases. This CDR3 spans 17 amino acids. CDR3 nucleotide sequence: TGTGCCAGCAGCGTAGCTCGGACTAGCGCCGCCTACAATGAGCAGTTCTTC. It encodes CASSVARTSAAYNEQFF.

The CDR3 nucleotides read TGTGCCACCAGTGATTACCCCAATGAGCAGTTCTTC. Translating gives CATSDYPNEQFF. V and J are TRBV24-1 and TRBJ2-1; D not resolved. Germline CDR1 KGHDR, CDR2 SFDVKD. The CDR3 extends over 12 amino acids. The germline V and J ends were trimmed by 2 bases and 6 bases, with 4 bases remaining between them.

The chain joins TRBV3-1 (or the pseudogene TRBV3-2) to TRBJ2-2, with unresolved D. CDR3 size: 16 residues. Germline V gene lookup returns CDR1 LGHDT and CDR2 YNNKEL (reference sequence). V was pared by 1 base and J by 5 bases, with 14 bases between. In DNA form, the CDR3 reads TGTGCCAGCAGCCAAGTTAGACCTCGGATGACCGGGGAGCTGTTTTTT. Protein: CASSQVRPRMTGELFF.

The chain couples TRBV28 to TRBJ1-6; 7 bases fit TRBD1. Germline CDR1 reads MDHEN; CDR2 reads SYDVKM. J was trimmed by 9 bases and V by 5 bases; bases with no gene match: 10. This CDR3 has 15 amino acids. The CDR3 region is CASSTGEAISSPLHF. In nucleotides, the CDR3 is TGTGCCAGCAGTACAGGGGAGGCTATAAGTTCACCCCTCCACTTT.

The rearrangement joins TRBV27 to TRBJ2-2; D call uncertain. This CDR3 contains 15 residues. Germline assignment: CDR1 MNHEY and CDR2 SMNVEV (reference sequence). V was cut by 0 bases and J by 4 bases, with 9 bases left in between. For the CDR3, the DNA is TGTGCCAGCAGTTTATCAGGGTTGGGCACCGGGGAGCTGTTTTTT. Its protein is CASSLSGLGTGELFF.

The chain joins TRBV7-9 to TRBJ2-7, with D tentatively TRBD2 (5 bases). Deletions cut 5 bases from V and 4 bases from J, with 12 bases between. This CDR3 spans 13 amino acids. Germline CDR1 SEHNR, CDR2 FQNEAQ (reference sequence). The CDR3 DNA follows: TGTGCCAGCAGCGCGAGCCGGGATTACGAGCAGTACTTC. Protein: CASSASRDYEQYF.

This clone showed up just a few times. This chain joins TRBV4-2 and TRBJ2-2; 9 positions match TRBD1. CDR1 is LGHNA and CDR2 is YNFKEQ in the germline V gene. The junction had 11 bases not matched to a gene; V was cut back by 3 bases and J by 6 bases. The CDR3 contains 17 residues. The CDR3 loop is CASSHGPGTGNAGELFF. As DNA, the CDR3 is TGTGCCAGCAGCCATGGTCCCGGGACAGGGAATGCCGGGGAGCTGTTTTTT.

CDR3 in amino acids: CASSLRTYNEQFF. The CDR3 DNA reads as TGTGCCAGCAGCCTTAGGACGTACAATGAGCAGTTCTTC. The genes are TRBV12-3 or TRBV12-4 and TRBJ2-1, with D hard to call. The CDR3 has 13 residues. Trimming shortened V by 6 bases and J by 4 bases, and 10 bases separated the two germline ends.

The J gene is TRBJ2-1, the V gene TRBV29-1; no definite D call. Germline V gene lookup returns CDR1 SQVTM and CDR2 ANQGSEA. The CDR3 loop spans 14 amino acids. V was pared by 4 bases and J by 2 bases, with 12 bases between. The DNA of the CDR3 is TGCAGCGTTGTAGCCAGTGTGGCCTACAATGAGCAGTTCTTC. This codes for CSVVASVAYNEQFF.